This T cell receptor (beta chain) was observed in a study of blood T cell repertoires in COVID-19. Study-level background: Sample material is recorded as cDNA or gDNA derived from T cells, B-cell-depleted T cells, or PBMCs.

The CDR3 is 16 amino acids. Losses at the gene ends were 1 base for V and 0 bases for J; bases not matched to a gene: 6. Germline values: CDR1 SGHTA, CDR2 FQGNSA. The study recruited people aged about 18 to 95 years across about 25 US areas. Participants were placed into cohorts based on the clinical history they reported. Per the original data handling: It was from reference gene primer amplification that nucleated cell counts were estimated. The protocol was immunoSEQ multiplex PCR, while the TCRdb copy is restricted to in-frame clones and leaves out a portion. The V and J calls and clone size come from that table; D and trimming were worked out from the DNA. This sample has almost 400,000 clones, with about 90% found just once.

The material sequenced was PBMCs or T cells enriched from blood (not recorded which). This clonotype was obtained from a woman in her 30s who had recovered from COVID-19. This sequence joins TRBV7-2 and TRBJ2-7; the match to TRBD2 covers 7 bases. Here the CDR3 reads CASSLGASGSSYEQYF. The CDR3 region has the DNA TGTGCCAGCAGCTTAGGGGCTAGCGGTAGCTCCTACGAGCAGTACTTC. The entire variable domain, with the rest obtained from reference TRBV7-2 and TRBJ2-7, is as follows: GAGVSQSPSNKVTEKGKDVELRCDPISGHTALYWYRQSLGQGLEFLIYFQGNSAPDKSGLPSDRFSAERTGGSVSTLTIQRTQQEDSAVYLCASSLGASGSSYEQYFGPGTRLTVT.